A single sample is the source of the 25 T cell receptor beta chains below, sequenced in a study of shared clonotypes between healthy human individuals. Generated by immunoSEQ multiplex PCR, the TCRdb table keeps only in-frame clones and is missing some. The table lists more than 2 million clones, roughly 95% of them singletons, with 1.5% to 2% in the top ten. The naive CD8 population came from CD45RO-negative cells selected for CCR7, without terminally differentiated effector memory CD45RA+ cells. Sequenced input: naive CD8+ T cells from PBMCs. The receptors were sampled from a man aged 18 to 29 in good health. Some clones in this sample may be carry-over from other donors' samples.

This chain joins TRBV10-3 and TRBJ1-2; D remains unclear. Germline assignment: CDR1 ENHRY and CDR2 SYGVKD. The CDR3 has 13 amino acids. Trimming stripped 4 bases from V and 4 bases from J, with 10 bases between. This CDR3 reads CAISALEAYGYTF. Here the CDR3 DNA reads TGTGCCATCAGTGCTTTGGAGGCCTATGGCTACACCTTC.

The genes are TRBV4-3 and TRBJ1-2, with D possibly matching TRBD1 (5 bases). The V gene's germline CDR1 is LGHNA and CDR2 YSLEER. The CDR3 runs 13 residues. V shed 4 bases and J shed 4 bases, with 10 bases lying between them. CDR3: CASSPGTSYGYTF. The CDR3 nucleotides read TGCGCCAGCAGCCCTGGGACGAGCTATGGCTACACCTTC.

The chain uses TRBV2 and TRBJ2-1, with a weak D call TRBD1 (6 bases). CDR3 size: 17 residues. CDR1 is SNHLY, CDR2 FYNNEI, per germline. The germline V and J ends were trimmed by 6 bases and 7 bases, with 25 bases remaining between them. The CDR3 DNA is TGTGCCAGCAGCGAGTCTGGGGGCCACTTATTGGTAAATGAGCAGTTCTTC. Translating gives CASSESGGHLLVNEQFF.

The chain couples TRBV4-2 to TRBJ1-4; TRBD1 aligns across 8 bases. This CDR3 spans 15 amino acids. The V gene end was trimmed by 5 bases and the J gene end by 6 bases; junction bases not matched to a gene: 8. CDR1 is LGHNA, CDR2 YNFKEQ, per germline. CDR3 DNA: TGTGCCAGCAGCTCCAGGGGGCCCGATCATGAAAAACTGTTTTTT. Encoded protein: CASSSRGPDHEKLFF.

The J gene is TRBJ2-3, the V gene TRBV10-1; 11 nucleotides match TRBD2. There are 17 residues in the CDR3. Germline values: CDR1 WNHNN, CDR2 SYGVQD (reference sequence). V was clipped by 3 bases and J by 2 bases; unmatched bases: 7. CDR3 sequence reads: CASSDGGLAAPTDTQYF. The CDR3 bases are TGCGCCAGCAGTGATGGGGGACTAGCGGCTCCCACAGATACGCAGTATTTT.

This chain connects TRBV5-1 to TRBJ2-7, with 10 bases lining up with TRBD2. Germline-derived CDR1 and CDR2 are SGHRS and YFSETQ. This CDR3 is 16 amino acids long. Trimming cost V 1 base and J 4 bases; bases outside gene matches: 8. The DNA of the CDR3 is TGCGCCAGCAGCTTGACTTTGGCTAGCGGGAGTTACGAGCAGTACTTC. The encoded protein is CASSLTLASGSYEQYF.

This chain uses TRBV19 with TRBJ2-2, with 11 bases aligning to TRBD2. There are 19 residues in the CDR3. Trimming cost V 7 bases and J 3 bases; bases outside gene matches: 16. From germline, CDR1 is LNHDA and CDR2 SQIVND (reference sequence). The CDR3 sequence: CASMGDRVTSGTYTGELFF. CDR3 sequence (DNA): TGTGCCAGTATGGGGGACAGGGTGACTAGCGGGACCTACACCGGGGAGCTGTTTTTT.

The chain carries TRBV28 and TRBJ2-5, with 9 positions matching TRBD1. The CDR3 covers 16 residues. V lost 10 bases, J lost 5 bases, and 17 bases stayed unmatched. CDR1 and CDR2 from the germline V gene are MDHEN and SYDVKM. CDR3 loop: CATLLDAGTGTETQYF. Here the CDR3 DNA reads TGTGCCACCCTACTTGACGCCGGGACAGGGACTGAGACCCAGTACTTC.

This clone was recorded once. This chain connects TRBV21-1 to TRBJ1-5; the table gives TRBD1 as D, unverified against the DNA. TRBV21-1 is shown as a pseudogene. The CDR3 totals 16 residues. The CDR3 DNA is TGTGCCAGCAAAATCCGAGCGCAGGGGGTTAATCAGCCCCAGCATTTT. Encoded protein: CASKIRAQGVNQPQHF.

This chain uses TRBV4-3 with TRBJ2-7; a weak D match, TRBD2 (5 bases). CDR3 length equals 14 residues. Germline lookup yields CDR1 LGHNA and CDR2 YSLEER. V was clipped by 3 bases and J by 6 bases, with 15 bases between them. In DNA, the CDR3 is TGCGCCAGCAGCCAGTTTAAAAGCGGAGGCGAGCAGTACTTC. Protein product: CASSQFKSGGEQYF.

The gene calls are TRBV7-2 and TRBJ2-7; 13 nucleotides agree with TRBD2. Looked up from germline, CDR1 is SGHTA and CDR2 is FQGNSA. This CDR3 region has 15 residues. With V trimmed by 8 bases and J by 4 bases, 8 bases remained unmatched. In DNA, the CDR3 is TGTGCCAGCGGGTGGACTAGCGGGAGATCTTACGAGCAGTACTTC. It encodes CASGWTSGRSYEQYF.

The rearrangement joins TRBV6-1 to TRBJ1-6; TRBD1 aligns across 9 bases. After removal of 8 bases from V and 8 bases from J, the junction contained 4 bases not matched to a gene. Germline CDR1 reads MNHNS; CDR2 reads SASEGT. CDR3 length: 13 amino acids. The CDR3 nucleotides read TGTGCCAGCTTGAGGGACAGGGATTCACCCCTCCACTTT. Its protein is CASLRDRDSPLHF.

V gene TRBV7-2 combines with J gene TRBJ1-5; D perhaps matches TRBD1 (5 bases). This CDR3 spans 14 amino acids. V lost 1 base, J lost 7 bases, and 11 bases lay in between. Germline-derived CDR1 and CDR2 are SGHTA and FQGNSA. CDR3 coding DNA: TGTGCCAGCAGCTTAGGCCCAGGGTTACAGCCCCAGCATTTT. Protein product: CASSLGPGLQPQHF.

The chain joins TRBV11-2 to TRBJ2-1, with 8 bases identical to TRBD1. The length of the CDR3 is 15 residues. CDR1 SGHAT and CDR2 FQNNGV come from the germline V gene. Trimming cost V 2 bases and J 5 bases; bases outside gene matches: 5. CDR3: CASSLRDRLNNEQFF. The CDR3 bases are TGTGCCAGCAGCTTAAGGGACAGGTTAAACAATGAGCAGTTCTTC.

To note about this clone: The sample contains more than one DNA sequence encoding this CDR3. This CDR3 reads CASSPGGAEQYF. The CDR3 region has the DNA TGCGCCAGCAGCCCCGGAGGGGCCGAGCAGTACTTC. The chain couples TRBV5-1 to TRBJ2-7; the D gene is possibly TRBD2 (6 bases). CDR1 SGHRS and CDR2 YFSETQ come from the germline V gene. The CDR3 loop spans 12 amino acids. The V gene lost 4 bases and the J gene lost 6 bases, with 11 bases spanning the gap.

The chain links TRBV7-9 to TRBJ1-1; no definite D call. Germline CDR1 reads SEHNR; CDR2 reads FQNEAQ (reference sequence). There are 14 residues in the CDR3. Trimming removed 4 bases at V and 5 bases at J, with 14 bases between. Here the CDR3 reads CASSSYRPFTEAFF. CDR3 in DNA: TGTGCCAGCAGCTCTTACCGGCCCTTTACTGAAGCTTTCTTT. The whole variable domain, filled in from reference TRBV7-9 and TRBJ1-1, reads DTGVSQNPRHKITKRGQNVTFRCDPISEHNRLYWYRQTLGQGPEFLTYFQNEAQLEKSRLLSDRFSAERPKGSFSTLEIQRTEQGDSAMYLCASSSYRPFTEAFFGQGTRLTVV.

The CDR3 loop is CASSYSALQPQHF. The DNA for the CDR3 is TGTGCCAGCAGTTACTCGGCCCTCCAGCCCCAGCATTTT. The chain employs TRBV6-5 and TRBJ1-5; the D is unclear. The germline V gene has CDR1 MNHEY and CDR2 SVGAGI. The ends were cut back, 0 bases at V and 7 bases at J, with 7 bases in the middle. The CDR3 has 13 amino acids.

The genes are TRBV10-1 and TRBJ1-1, with 8 bases that match TRBD1. Losses at the gene ends were 7 bases for V and 5 bases for J; bases not matched to a gene: 9. The CDR3 has 14 amino acids. CDR1 and CDR2 from the germline V gene are WNHNN and SYGVQD (reference sequence). The CDR3 region is CASTDDRGATEAFF. The CDR3 nucleotides are TGCGCCAGCACCGACGACAGGGGTGCAACTGAAGCTTTCTTT.

This clone was detected once. The chain has TRBV6-5 and TRBJ1-5, with 11 positions matching TRBD1. The CDR3 is made up of 15 amino acids. Germline-derived CDR1 and CDR2 are MNHEY and SVGAGI. Germline trimming cut 5 bases from V and 7 bases from J; bases unmatched to any gene: 7. The CDR3 DNA is TGTGCCAGCAGTCCGACGGACAGGGGGCACCAGCCCCAGCATTTT. Protein sequence: CASSPTDRGHQPQHF.

This clone is a singleton in its sample. The rearrangement links TRBV7-8 to TRBJ1-1; D is ambiguous. Trimming took 2 bases from V and 5 from J, leaving 6 bases between them. The CDR3 is 12 amino acids. In germline, CDR1 is SGHVS, CDR2 FQNEAQ. In DNA, the CDR3 is TGTGCCAGCAGCTTAATCCGGACTGAAGCTTTCTTT. Its protein product is CASSLIRTEAFF.

This chain links TRBV27 with TRBJ2-7; 10 bases match TRBD1. The germline V gene encodes CDR1 MNHEY and CDR2 SMNVEV (reference sequence). Trimming took 4 bases from V and 5 from J; bases not matched to a gene: 2. The CDR3 length is 13 residues. CDR3 coding DNA: TGTGCCAGCAGTTCGACAGGGGGCAACGAGCAGTACTTC. It yields the protein CASSSTGGNEQYF.

The chain has TRBV11-2 and TRBJ2-7; weak D call: TRBD2 (6 bases). The germline V gene encodes CDR1 SGHAT and CDR2 FQNNGV. CDR3 size: 14 residues. With 0 bases removed from V and 4 bases from J, the gap between germline ends came to 10 bases. CDR3 loop: CASSLDWGRYEQYF. CDR3 nucleotides: TGTGCCAGCAGCTTAGACTGGGGGAGGTACGAGCAGTACTTC. The variable domain in full, completed from reference TRBV11-2 and TRBJ2-7, reads EAGVAQSPRYKIIEKRQSVAFWCNPISGHATLYWYQQILGQGPKLLIQFQNNGVVDDSQLPKDRFSAERLKGVDSTLKIQPAKLEDSAVYLCASSLDWGRYEQYFGPGTRLTVT.

About this clone: Sequence at one end of the junction differs from germline and may be a read error. This chain joins TRBV27 and TRBJ1-4, with TRBD1 matching over 7 bases. CDR1 is MNHEY and CDR2 is SMNVEV in the germline V gene (reference sequence). The CDR3 length is 14 residues. The CDR3 nucleotides read TGTGCCAGCAGTTTCCAGGGACAGTCTGAAAAGCTGTTTTTT. It codes for CASSFQGQSEKLFF.

The rearrangement uses TRBV4-1 and TRBJ1-4; perhaps TRBD1 as D (6 bases). Trimming shortened V by 0 bases and J by 5 bases, and 13 bases separated the two germline ends. Germline CDR1 and CDR2: MGHRA and YSYEKL. CDR3 length: 16 residues. The CDR3 region has the DNA TGCGCCAGCAGCCAAGATCCCCGGACAGTAAATGAAAAACTGTTTTTT. Translated, it gives CASSQDPRTVNEKLFF.

There are a few counts of this clone. The V and J genes are TRBV29-1 and TRBJ1-1; D perhaps matches TRBD1 (5 bases). CDR3 length: 13 amino acids. Germline V CDR1 and CDR2: SQVTM, ANQGSEA. V was cut by 6 bases and J by 6 bases, with 17 bases left in between. DNA for the CDR3: TGCAGCGTCCGAGATCCAGGGTTGGCTGAAGCTTTCTTT. It encodes CSVRDPGLAEAFF.